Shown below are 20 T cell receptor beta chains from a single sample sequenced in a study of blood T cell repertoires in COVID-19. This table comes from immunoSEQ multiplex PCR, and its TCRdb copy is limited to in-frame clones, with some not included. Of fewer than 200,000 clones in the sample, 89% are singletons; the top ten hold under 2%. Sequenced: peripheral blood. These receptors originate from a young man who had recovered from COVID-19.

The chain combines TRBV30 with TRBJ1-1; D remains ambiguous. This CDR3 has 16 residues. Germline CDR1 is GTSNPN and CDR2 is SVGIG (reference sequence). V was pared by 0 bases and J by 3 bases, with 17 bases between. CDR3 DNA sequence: TGTGCCTGGAGTGTACCTCGTATGAGGCCTTACACTGAAGCTTTCTTT. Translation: CAWSVPRMRPYTEAFF.

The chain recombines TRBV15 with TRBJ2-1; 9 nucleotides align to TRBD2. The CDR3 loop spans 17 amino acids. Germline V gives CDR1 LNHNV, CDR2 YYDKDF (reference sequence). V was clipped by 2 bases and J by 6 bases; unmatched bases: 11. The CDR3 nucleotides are TGTGCCACCAGCAGACCCTTTAGCGGGAGCCGGGGCAATGAGCAGTTCTTC. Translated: CATSRPFSGSRGNEQFF.

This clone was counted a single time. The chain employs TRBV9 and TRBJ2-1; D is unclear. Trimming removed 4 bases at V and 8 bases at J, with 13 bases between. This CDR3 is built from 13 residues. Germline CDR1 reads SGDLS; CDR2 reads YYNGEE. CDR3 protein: CASSPRPVYEQFF. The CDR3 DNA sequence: TGTGCCAGCAGCCCCCGCCCGGTCTATGAGCAGTTCTTC. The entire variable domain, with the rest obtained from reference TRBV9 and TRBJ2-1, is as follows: DSGVTQTPKHLITATGQRVTLRCSPRSGDLSVYWYQQSLDQGLQFLIQYYNGEERAKGNILERFSAQQFPDLHSELNLSSLELGDSALYFCASSPRPVYEQFFGPGTRLTVL.

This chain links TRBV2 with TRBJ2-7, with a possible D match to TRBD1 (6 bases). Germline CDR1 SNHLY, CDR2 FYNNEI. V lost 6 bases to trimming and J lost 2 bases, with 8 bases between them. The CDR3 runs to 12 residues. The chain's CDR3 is CASSGQTYEQYF. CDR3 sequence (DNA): TGTGCCAGCAGCGGACAGACCTACGAGCAGTACTTC.

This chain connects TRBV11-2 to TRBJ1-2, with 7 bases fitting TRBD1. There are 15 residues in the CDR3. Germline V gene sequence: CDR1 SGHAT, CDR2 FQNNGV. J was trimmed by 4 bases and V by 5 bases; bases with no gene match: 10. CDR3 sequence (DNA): TGTGCCAGCAGCCCGATACTGGACAGGACCTATGGCTACACCTTC. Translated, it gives CASSPILDRTYGYTF.

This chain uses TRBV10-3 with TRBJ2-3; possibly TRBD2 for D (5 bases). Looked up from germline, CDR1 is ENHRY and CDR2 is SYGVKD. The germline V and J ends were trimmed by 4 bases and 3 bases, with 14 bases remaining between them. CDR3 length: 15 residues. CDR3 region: CAISVGGRLTDTQYF. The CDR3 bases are TGTGCCATCAGTGTGGGTGGGAGACTGACAGATACGCAGTATTTT.

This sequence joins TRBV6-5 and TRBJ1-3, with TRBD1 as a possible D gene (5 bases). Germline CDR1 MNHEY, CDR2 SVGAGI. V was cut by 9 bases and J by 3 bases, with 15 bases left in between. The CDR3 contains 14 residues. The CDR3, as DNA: TGTGCCAGTCGGGAGGGGCAGTTTGGAAACACCATATATTTT. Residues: CASREGQFGNTIYF.

CDR3 in amino acids: CASSLGQTIGYTF. CDR3 DNA sequence: TGTGCCAGCAGCTTGGGGCAGACGATTGGCTACACCTTC. The chain recombines TRBV11-2 with TRBJ1-2; TRBD1 is a possible D gene (5 bases). The V and J ends lost 3 bases and 7 bases respectively, with 12 bases between them. The CDR3 runs 13 residues. Germline assignment: CDR1 SGHAT and CDR2 FQNNGV.

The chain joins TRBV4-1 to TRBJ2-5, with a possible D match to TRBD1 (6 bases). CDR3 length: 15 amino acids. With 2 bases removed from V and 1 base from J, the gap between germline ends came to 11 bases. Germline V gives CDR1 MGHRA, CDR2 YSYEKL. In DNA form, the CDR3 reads TGCGCCAGCAGCCAACGACAGGCCCTCCAAGAGACCCAGTACTTC. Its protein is CASSQRQALQETQYF.

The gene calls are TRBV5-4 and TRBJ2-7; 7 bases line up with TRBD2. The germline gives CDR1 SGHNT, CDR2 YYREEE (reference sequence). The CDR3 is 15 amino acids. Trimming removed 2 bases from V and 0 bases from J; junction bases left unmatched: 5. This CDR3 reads CASSFSGTNSYEQYF. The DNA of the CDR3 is TGTGCCAGCAGCTTCAGCGGGACTAACTCCTACGAGCAGTACTTC. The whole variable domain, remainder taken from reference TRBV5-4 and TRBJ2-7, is ETGVTQSPTHLIKTRGQQVTLRCSSQSGHNTVSWYQQALGQGPQFIFQYYREEENGRGNFPPRFSGLQFPNYSSELNVNALELDDSALYLCASSFSGTNSYEQYFGPGTRLTVT.

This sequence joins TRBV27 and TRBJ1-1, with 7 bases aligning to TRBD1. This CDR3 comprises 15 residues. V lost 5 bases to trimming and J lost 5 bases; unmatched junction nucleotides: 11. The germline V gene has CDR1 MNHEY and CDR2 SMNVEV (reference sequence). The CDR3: CASSIDRVVGTEAFF. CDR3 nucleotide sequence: TGTGCCAGCAGTATAGACAGGGTAGTGGGGACTGAAGCTTTCTTT.

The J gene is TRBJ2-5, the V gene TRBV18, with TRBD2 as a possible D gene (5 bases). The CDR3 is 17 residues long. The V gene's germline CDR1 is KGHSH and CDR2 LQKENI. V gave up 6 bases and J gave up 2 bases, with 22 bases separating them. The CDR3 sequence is CASSPVERSMGQETQYF. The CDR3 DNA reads TGTGCCAGCTCCCCCGTCGAGCGGAGCATGGGACAAGAGACCCAGTACTTC.

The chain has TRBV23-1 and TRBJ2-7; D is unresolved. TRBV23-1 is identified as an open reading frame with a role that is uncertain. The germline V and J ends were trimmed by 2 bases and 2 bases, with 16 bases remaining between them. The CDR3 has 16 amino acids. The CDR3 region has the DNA TGCGCCAGCAGTCAAGCCGTCATAGACTGGGCCTACGAGCAGTACTTC. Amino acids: CASSQAVIDWAYEQYF.

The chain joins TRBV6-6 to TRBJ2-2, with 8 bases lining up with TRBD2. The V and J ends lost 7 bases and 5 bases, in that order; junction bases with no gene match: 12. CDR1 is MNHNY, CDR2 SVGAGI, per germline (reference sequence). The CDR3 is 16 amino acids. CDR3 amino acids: CASTNGGARSTGELFF. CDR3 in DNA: TGTGCCAGCACTAACGGGGGGGCCCGGAGTACCGGGGAGCTGTTTTTT.

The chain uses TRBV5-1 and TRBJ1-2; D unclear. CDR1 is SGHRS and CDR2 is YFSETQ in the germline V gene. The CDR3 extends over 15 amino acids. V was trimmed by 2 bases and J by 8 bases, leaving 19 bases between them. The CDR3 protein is CASSLTADRSEGYTF. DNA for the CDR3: TGCGCCAGCAGCTTAACAGCTGACCGCTCGGAAGGCTACACCTTC. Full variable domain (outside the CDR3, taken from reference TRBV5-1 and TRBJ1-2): KAGVTQTPRYLIKTRGQQVTLSCSPISGHRSVSWYQQTPGQGLQFLFEYFSETQRNKGNFPGRFSGRQFSNSRSEMNVSTLELGDSALYLCASSLTADRSEGYTFGSGTRLTVV.

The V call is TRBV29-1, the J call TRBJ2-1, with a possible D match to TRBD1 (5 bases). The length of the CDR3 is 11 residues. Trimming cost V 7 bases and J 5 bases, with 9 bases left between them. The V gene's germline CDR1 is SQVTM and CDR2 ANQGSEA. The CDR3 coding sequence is TGCAGCGGGGGCTATAACAATGAGCAGTTCTTC. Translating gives CSGGYNNEQFF.

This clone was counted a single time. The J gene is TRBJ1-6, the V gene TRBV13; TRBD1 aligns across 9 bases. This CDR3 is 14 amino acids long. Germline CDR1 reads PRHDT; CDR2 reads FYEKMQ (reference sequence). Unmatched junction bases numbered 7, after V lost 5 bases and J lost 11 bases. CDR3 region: CASSAPGQGTPLHF. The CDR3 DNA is TGTGCCAGCAGCGCACCGGGACAGGGAACACCCCTCCACTTT.

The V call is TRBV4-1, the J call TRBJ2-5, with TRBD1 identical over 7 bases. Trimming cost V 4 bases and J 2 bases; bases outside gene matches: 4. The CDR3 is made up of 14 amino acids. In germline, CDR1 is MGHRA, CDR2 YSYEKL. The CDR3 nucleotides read TGCGCCAGCAGCCGGGGACAGCAACAAGAGACCCAGTACTTC. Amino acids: CASSRGQQQETQYF.

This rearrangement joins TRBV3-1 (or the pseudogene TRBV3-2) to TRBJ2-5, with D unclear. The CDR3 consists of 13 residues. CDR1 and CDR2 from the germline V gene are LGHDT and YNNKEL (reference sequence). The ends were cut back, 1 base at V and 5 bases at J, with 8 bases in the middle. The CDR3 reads CASSQVVWETQYF. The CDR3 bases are TGTGCCAGCAGCCAAGTAGTCTGGGAGACCCAGTACTTC.

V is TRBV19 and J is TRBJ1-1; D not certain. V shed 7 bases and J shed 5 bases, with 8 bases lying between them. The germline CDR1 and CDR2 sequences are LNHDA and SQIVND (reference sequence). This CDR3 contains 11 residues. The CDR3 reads CASKEGTEAFF. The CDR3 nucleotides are TGTGCCAGTAAAGAGGGAACTGAAGCTTTCTTT.